Each of the 14 T cell receptor beta chains below was sequenced from the same sample in a study of patients and donors after allogeneic stem cell transplantation (dated by TCRdb to the early 2020s). Library preparation was by RT-PCR. The run used a NextSeq 550. TCRdb reprocessing: public reads trimmed at Q25 with fastp, clones called with MiXCR, in-frame beta chains kept. Each entry is one CDR3 protein sequence, shown with its most common DNA and genes. In all, the sample holds 390,000 or so distinct CDR3 sequences, and under 20% of those were seen once. The top ten constitute roughly 7.2% of the sample. Source material: blood, either unsorted or a sorted T cell fraction (not recorded which). Receptors originate from a human donor who was either an allogeneic HSCT recipient or a stem cell or donor lymphocyte infusion donor (not recorded which). It is not recorded whose cells these are; they may come from a transplant donor.

In its sample, this clonotype was seen a few times. V and J are TRBV21-1 and TRBJ1-2; TRBD1 was called by the table and not checked on the DNA. TRBV21-1 is termed a pseudogene. The CDR3 covers 14 residues. The CDR3 here is CASDPMGESDGYTF. CDR3 coding DNA: TGTGCCAGCGACCCTATGGGCGAATCGGATGGCTACACCTTC.

The chain employs TRBV10-3 and TRBJ1-2; D is perhaps TRBD1 (5 bases). This CDR3 is 11 amino acids long. V was clipped by 10 bases and J by 4 bases, with 10 bases between them. The germline V gene encodes CDR1 ENHRY and CDR2 SYGVKD. The CDR3 is CATGRIYGYTF. In nucleotides, the CDR3 is TGTGCCACGGGACGGATCTATGGCTACACCTTC.

This clonotype has a count of ten or more. V is TRBV24-1 and J is TRBJ1-2; D not resolved. There are 11 residues in the CDR3. Germline-derived CDR1 and CDR2 are KGHDR and SFDVKD. V was trimmed by 5 bases and J by 3 bases, leaving 3 bases between them. The CDR3 DNA follows: TGTGCCACCAGTGGAGACTATGGCTACACCTTC. Its translation: CATSGDYGYTF.

The chain uses TRBV5-1 and TRBJ2-1; 12 nucleotides match TRBD1. With V trimmed by 0 bases and J by 7 bases, 8 bases remained unmatched. The V gene's germline CDR1 is SGHRS and CDR2 YFSETQ. The CDR3 loop spans 17 amino acids. The CDR3 bases are TGCGCCAGCAGCTTGGGTCCTGGGACAGGGGGCCGGAATGAGCAGTTCTTC. Its protein product is CASSLGPGTGGRNEQFF. The variable domain in full, with the rest retrieved from reference TRBV5-1 and TRBJ2-1, is KAGVTQTPRYLIKTRGQQVTLSCSPISGHRSVSWYQQTPGQGLQFLFEYFSETQRNKGNFPGRFSGRQFSNSRSEMNVSTLELGDSALYLCASSLGPGTGGRNEQFFGPGTRLTVL.

This clonotype was counted a few times. This chain links TRBV20-1 with TRBJ2-3, with D uncertain. With 6 bases removed from V and 6 bases from J, the gap between germline ends came to 7 bases. The CDR3 has 10 residues. Germline lookup yields CDR1 DFQATT and CDR2 SNEGSKA (reference sequence). The CDR3, as DNA: TGCAGTGCCACTAAGGATACGCAGTATTTT. It is translated as CSATKDTQYF.

In nucleotides, the CDR3 is TGTGCCAGCAGGCCCCTGAGGGGACAGCACTACAATGAGCAGTTCTTC. It translates to CASRPLRGQHYNEQFF. The rearrangement joins TRBV7-6 to TRBJ2-1; 7 nucleotides match TRBD1. Germline CDR1 SGHVS, CDR2 FNYEAQ. V lost 6 bases, J lost 3 bases, and 11 bases stayed unmatched. CDR3 length: 16 residues.

The chain couples TRBV11-2 to TRBJ2-7; 7 bases align to TRBD2. Trimming at V came to 5 bases and at J to 4 bases, leaving 11 bases not matched to a gene. The CDR3 runs 15 residues. CDR1 and CDR2 from the germline V gene are SGHAT and FQNNGV. This CDR3 is CASSDLWDYRYEQYF. The CDR3 DNA sequence: TGTGCCAGCAGCGATTTGTGGGACTACCGGTACGAGCAGTACTTC.

This clonotype was detected a few times. The genes are TRBV20-1 and TRBJ2-1; 7 nucleotides agree with TRBD1. V gave up 7 bases and J gave up 7 bases; unmatched junction bases: 13. This CDR3 is built from 14 residues. Germline-derived CDR1 and CDR2 are DFQATT and SNEGSKA (reference sequence). The CDR3 loop is CSVRGNRVQNEQFF. The CDR3 DNA reads as TGCAGTGTCAGGGGGAACAGGGTGCAGAATGAGCAGTTCTTC.

This clonotype came up a few times. The V and J genes are TRBV4-1 and TRBJ2-7; D ambiguous. Trimming cost V 1 base and J 7 bases, with 11 bases left between them. The CDR3 has 13 amino acids. Germline loops: CDR1 MGHRA, CDR2 YSYEKL. The CDR3 sequence is CASSQVPGEEQYF. DNA for the CDR3: TGCGCCAGCAGCCAAGTCCCTGGGGAAGAGCAGTACTTC.

This clonotype was seen repeatedly, ten times or more. J is TRBJ2-5 and V is TRBV12-3 or TRBV12-4; D might be TRBD2 (5 bases). The CDR3 length is 15 residues. Deletions cut 5 bases from V and 3 bases from J, with 16 bases between. CDR3 bases: TGTGCCAGCAGTCTCACCGGCGGACTTGAAGAGACCCAGTACTTC. Translating gives CASSLTGGLEETQYF.

At least ten counts were recorded for this clonotype. The chain couples TRBV4-1 to TRBJ1-1; 7 bases match TRBD1. The CDR3 spans 14 residues. The V segment lost 4 bases and the J segment 0 bases; nucleotides outside the gene matches: 2. Germline V gene lookup returns CDR1 MGHRA and CDR2 YSYEKL. The CDR3, as DNA: TGCGCCAGCAGCCCGACAGGGTTGAACACTGAAGCTTTCTTT. Its translation is CASSPTGLNTEAFF.

The chain is built from TRBV12-5 and TRBJ2-2; D possibly corresponds to TRBD1 (6 bases). Between the trimmed V and J ends, which lost 11 bases and 7 bases, there was a span of 14 bases. CDR3 size: 12 residues. Germline assignment: CDR1 LGHNT and CDR2 FRNRAP. CDR3 coding DNA: TGTGCTTCCCAAACAGGGAACGGGGAGCTGTTTTTT. Amino acid sequence: CASQTGNGELFF.

This clonotype was counted at least ten times. The V and J genes are TRBV7-9 and TRBJ2-2; unclear D gene. In germline, CDR1 is SEHNR, CDR2 FQNEAQ (reference sequence). Trimming took 8 bases from V and 6 from J, leaving 4 bases between them. The CDR3 contains 10 residues. In DNA, the CDR3 is TGTGCCAGCGAAGCCGGGGAGCTGTTTTTT. Amino acids: CASEAGELFF.

The CDR3 here is CASSETGQRNEQFF. The CDR3 nucleotides read TGTGCCAGCAGTGAGACGGGACAGCGCAATGAGCAGTTCTTC. The V gene is TRBV12-3 or TRBV12-4, the J gene TRBJ2-1; TRBD1 agrees at 7 bases. There are 14 residues in the CDR3. V was pared by 5 bases and J by 6 bases, with 7 bases of the junction left unmatched.